These T cell receptor beta chains were read from a single sample in a study of glioma-infiltrating T cells after dendritic cell vaccination. The repertoire was sequenced with immunoSEQ multiplex PCR; TCRdb's copy has only in-frame clones and lacks some. The table includes about 50,000 clones, more than 70% detected once. The input for sequencing was blood, taken after dendritic cell vaccination. The source is a human donor with glioblastoma. Both conserved end residues are part of each CDR3. A D gene is named only where the DNA matches it firmly. Size is stated for part of the rows, as once, few or many counts, or as a class when the clone is expanded.

d_gene,len,j_gene,abundance,v_gene,CDR3nt,CDR3aa
TRBD1,15,TRBJ1-1,.,TRBV6-6,TGTGCCAGCAGTTACGCCAAACAGGGGGTCACTGAAGCTTTCTTT,CASSYAKQGVTEAFF
.,15,TRBJ1-2,.,TRBV30,TGTGCCTGGAGTGCGTCCAGGGGTTTAGGCTATGGCTACACCTTC,CAWSASRGLGYGYTF
TRBD2,17,TRBJ2-5,.,TRBV27,TGTGCCAGCAGTTGGGGGAGAGCGGGGGGTCGGCAAGAGACCCAGTACTTC,CASSWGRAGGRQETQYF
TRBD1,20,TRBJ2-3,.,TRBV30,TGTGCCTGGAGTGTCAGTAGTGGTCGGTGGCCGGGACAGACCACAGATACGCAGTATTTT,CAWSVSSGRWPGQTTDTQYF
TRBD1,15,TRBJ2-3,.,TRBV7-9,TGTGCCAGCAGCCCAAGACAGGGGCCCACAGATACGCAGTATTTT,CASSPRQGPTDTQYF
.,14,TRBJ1-1,.,TRBV30,TGTGCCTGGAGTGTAAGCGGGGTTAGCACTGAAGCTTTCTTT,CAWSVSGVSTEAFF
.,14,TRBJ2-3,.,TRBV2,TGTGCCAGCAGGGTACAGTCTAGCACAGATACGCAGTATTTT,CASRVQSSTDTQYF
.,13,TRBJ1-2,.,TRBV7-9,TGTGCCAGCAGCTTAGGAGGAAGTCTTGGCTACACCTTC,CASSLGGSLGYTF
.,14,TRBJ2-7,.,TRBV7-9,TGTGCCAGCAGCTTATCAATCGTGAGCTACGAGCAGTACTTC,CASSLSIVSYEQYF
TRBD1,15,TRBJ1-5,.,TRBV11-2,TGTGCCAGCAGCTTAAGGACAGGAGACAATCAGCCCCAGCATTTT,CASSLRTGDNQPQHF
.,17,TRBJ2-2,.,TRBV11-2,TGTGCCAGCAGCTTCTCTCTACAGGGTAGGGGCACCGGGGAGCTGTTTTTT,CASSFSLQGRGTGELFF
TRBD1,16,TRBJ2-3,.,TRBV6-6,TGTGCCAGCAGCCATACCCCGGACAGGTCCACAGATACGCAGTATTTT,CASSHTPDRSTDTQYF
TRBD1,17,TRBJ1-5,.,TRBV4-1,TGCGCCAGCAGCCTCGTCGCGTTGGGGACAGGGACCCAGCCCCAGCATTTT,CASSLVALGTGTQPQHF
.,15,TRBJ1-2,.,TRBV5-5,TGTGCCAGCAGCCAGGAGGCCCCAGCAAACTATGGCTACACCTTC,CASSQEAPANYGYTF
TRBD1,15,TRBJ2-1,.,TRBV6-5,TGTGCCAGCAGTTTAAGGACAGGGGGTGTGGATGAGCAGTTCTTC,CASSLRTGGVDEQFF
TRBD1,14,TRBJ2-7,.,TRBV10-1,TGCGCCAGCAGTTGGGACAGCTCTTCCTACGAGCAGTACTTC,CASSWDSSSYEQYF
.,13,TRBJ1-1,.,TRBV28,TGTGCCAGCAACCGGGGGGCGAACACTGAAGCTTTCTTT,CASNRGANTEAFF
.,14,TRBJ1-2,.,TRBV10-3,TGTGCCATCACTTCTAACGAGGGTATCGATGGCTACACCTTC,CAITSNEGIDGYTF
TRBD1,16,TRBJ1-5,.,TRBV23-1,TGCGCCAGCAGTAACCGGGACAGGGATAGCAATCAGCCCCAGCATTTT,CASSNRDRDSNQPQHF
.,15,TRBJ2-7,few,TRBV11-2,TGTGCCAGCAGCTTAAACGGGGAACTAACCTACGAGCAGTACTTC,CASSLNGELTYEQYF
TRBD1,15,TRBJ2-7,.,TRBV27,TGTGCCAGCAGTTTATCGACAGGGAAATCCTACGAGCAGTACTTC,CASSLSTGKSYEQYF
.,15,TRBJ2-2,.,TRBV15,TGTGCCACCAGCAGAGATAGGGGGAGCACCGGGGAGCTGTTTTTT,CATSRDRGSTGELFF
TRBD2,12,TRBJ2-3,once,TRBV7-2,TGTGCCAGCAGCTTAGTGGCGGGGGTTCTGTATTTT,CASSLVAGVLYF
TRBD2,14,TRBJ2-4,.,TRBV7-2,TGTGCCAGCAGCCACGGAGGGTCCGGGGGGGTCCTGTACTTC,CASSHGGSGGVLYF
TRBD2,14,TRBJ2-5,.,TRBV5-4,TGTGCCAGCAGCCCTCCGGGACTAGACCCACCCCAGTACTTC,CASSPPGLDPPQYF
.,14,TRBJ2-7,.,TRBV6-5,TGTGCCAGCAGTCGAGGCCCAGGGGCCTACGAGCAGTACTTC,CASSRGPGAYEQYF
TRBD2,19,TRBJ2-3,.,TRBV7-9,TGTGCCAGCAGCTTTAAAGGATGGAGCGGGGGGACCCTCCCAATCAGGCAGTATTTT,CASSFKGWSGGTLPIRQYF
.,13,TRBJ2-1,.,TRBV9,TGTGCCAGCGAGCAGGTATTAAACAATGAGCAGTTCTTC,CASEQVLNNEQFF
.,16,TRBJ2-1,few,TRBV7-2,TGTGCCAGCAGCCCCCGAGGGGGGGAGCGGTACAATGAGCAGTTCTTC,CASSPRGGERYNEQFF
.,17,TRBJ2-3,once,TRBV11-2,TGTGCCAGCCAGCTTAGTAGAGGGATAATGGGCACAGATACGCAGTATTTT,CASQLSRGIMGTDTQYF
.,13,TRBJ1-4,.,TRBV14,TGTGCCAGCAGCGCAGCAACTAATGAAAAACTGTTTTTT,CASSAATNEKLFF
.,15,TRBJ1-3,.,TRBV5-6,TGTGCCAGCAGCGCGGGACCCATCTATGGAAACACCATATATTTT,CASSAGPIYGNTIYF
.,13,TRBJ2-1,.,TRBV30,TGTGCCTGCGAGGAAAGCTCCTACAATGAGCAGTTCTTC,CACEESSYNEQFF
TRBD2,15,TRBJ2-1,.,TRBV19,TGTGCCAGTAGTACCCTAGCGGGGAATAGGAATGAGCAGTTCTTC,CASSTLAGNRNEQFF
TRBD1,15,TRBJ2-1,.,TRBV6-1,TGTGCCAGCAGTCTGACAGGGGGTAGCTCCAATGAGCAGTTCTTC,CASSLTGGSSNEQFF
.,15,TRBJ2-2,.,TRBV6-5,TGTGCCAGCAGTTACAGGGGTTCCGACACCGGGGAGCTGTTTTTT,CASSYRGSDTGELFF
TRBD1,17,TRBJ2-1,few,TRBV5-1,TGCGCCAGCAGCTTGGGGACGGGGACAGGGTGGGGGAATGAGCAGTTCTTC,CASSLGTGTGWGNEQFF
.,13,TRBJ2-2,.,TRBV2,TGTGCCAGCACCCTCGGGCTGTCAGGGTGGCTGTTTTTT,CASTLGLSGWLFF
.,13,TRBJ1-5,.,TRBV6-1,TGTGCCAGCAGACCAGACACTAATCAGCCCCAGCATTTT,CASRPDTNQPQHF
TRBD2,14,TRBJ2-1,.,TRBV11-2,TGTGCCAGCAGCTTAGTTTTCACTAGCGGGGCTAGGTTCTTC,CASSLVFTSGARFF
TRBD1,15,TRBJ1-4,.,TRBV28,TGTGCCAGCAGCCTCTCCGGGACAGGATACGAAAAACTGTTTTTT,CASSLSGTGYEKLFF